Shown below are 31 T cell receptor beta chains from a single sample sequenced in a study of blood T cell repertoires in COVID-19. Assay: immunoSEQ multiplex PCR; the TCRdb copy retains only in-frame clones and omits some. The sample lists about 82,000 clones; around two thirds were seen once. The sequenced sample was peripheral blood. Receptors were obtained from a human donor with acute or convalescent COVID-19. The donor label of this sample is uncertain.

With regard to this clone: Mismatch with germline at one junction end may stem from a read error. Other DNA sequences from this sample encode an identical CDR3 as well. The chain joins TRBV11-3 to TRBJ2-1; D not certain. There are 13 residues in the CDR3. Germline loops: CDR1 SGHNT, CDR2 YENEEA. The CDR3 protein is CASSVEYYNEQFF. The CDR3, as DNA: TGTGCCAGCAGCGTAGAATACTACAATGAGCAGTTCTTC. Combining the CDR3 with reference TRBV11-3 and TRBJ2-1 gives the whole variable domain EAGVVQSPRYKIIEKKQPVAFWCNPISGHNTLYWYLQNLGQGPELLIRYENEEAVDDSQLPKDRFSAERLKGVDSTLKIQPAELGDSAVYLCASSVEYYNEQFFGPGTRLTVL.

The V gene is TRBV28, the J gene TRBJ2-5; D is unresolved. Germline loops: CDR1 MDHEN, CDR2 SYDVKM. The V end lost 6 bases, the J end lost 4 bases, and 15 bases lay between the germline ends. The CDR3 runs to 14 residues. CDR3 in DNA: TGTGCCAGCAGCCTCCTTGGAAGAGGAGAGACCCAGTACTTC. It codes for CASSLLGRGETQYF.

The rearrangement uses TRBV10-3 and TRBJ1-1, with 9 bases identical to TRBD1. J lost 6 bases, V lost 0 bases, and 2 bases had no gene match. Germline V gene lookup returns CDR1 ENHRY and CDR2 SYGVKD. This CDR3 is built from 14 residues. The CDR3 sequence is CAISESGQGSEAFF. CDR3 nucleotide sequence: TGTGCCATCAGTGAGTCGGGACAGGGATCTGAAGCTTTCTTT.

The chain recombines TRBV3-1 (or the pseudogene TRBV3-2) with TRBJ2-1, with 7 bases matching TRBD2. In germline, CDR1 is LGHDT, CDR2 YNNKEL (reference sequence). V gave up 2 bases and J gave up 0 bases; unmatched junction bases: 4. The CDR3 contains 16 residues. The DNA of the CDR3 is TGTGCCAGCAGCCAAAGGGGCGGGAGCTCCTACAATGAGCAGTTCTTC. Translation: CASSQRGGSSYNEQFF.

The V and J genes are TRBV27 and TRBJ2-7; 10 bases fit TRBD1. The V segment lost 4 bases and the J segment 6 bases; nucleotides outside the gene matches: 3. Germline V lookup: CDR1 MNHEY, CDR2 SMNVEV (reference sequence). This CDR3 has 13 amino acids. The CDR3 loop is CASSWTGGGEQYF. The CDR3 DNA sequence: TGTGCCAGCAGTTGGACAGGGGGGGGCGAGCAGTACTTC.

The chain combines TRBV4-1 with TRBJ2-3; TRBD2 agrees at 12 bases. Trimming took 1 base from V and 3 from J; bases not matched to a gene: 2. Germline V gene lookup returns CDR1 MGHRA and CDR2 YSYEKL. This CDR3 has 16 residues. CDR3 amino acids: CASSQVLAGGTDTQYF. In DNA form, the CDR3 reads TGCGCCAGCAGCCAAGTCCTAGCGGGAGGGACAGATACGCAGTATTTT.

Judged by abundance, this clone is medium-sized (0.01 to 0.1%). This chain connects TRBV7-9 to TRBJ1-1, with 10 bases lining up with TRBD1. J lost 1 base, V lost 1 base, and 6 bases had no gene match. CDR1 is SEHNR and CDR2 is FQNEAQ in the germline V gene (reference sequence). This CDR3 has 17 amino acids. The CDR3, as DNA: TGTGCCAGCAGCTTAGTCTCCGGGGACAGGGGGAACACTGAAGCTTTCTTT. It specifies CASSLVSGDRGNTEAFF.

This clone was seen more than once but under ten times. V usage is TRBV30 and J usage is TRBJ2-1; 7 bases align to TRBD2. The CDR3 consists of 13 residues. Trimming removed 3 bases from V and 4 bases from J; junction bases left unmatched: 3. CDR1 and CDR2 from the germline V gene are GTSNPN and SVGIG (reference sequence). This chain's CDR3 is CAWSGRSYNEQFF. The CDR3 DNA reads TGTGCCTGGAGCGGGAGGTCGTACAATGAGCAGTTCTTC.

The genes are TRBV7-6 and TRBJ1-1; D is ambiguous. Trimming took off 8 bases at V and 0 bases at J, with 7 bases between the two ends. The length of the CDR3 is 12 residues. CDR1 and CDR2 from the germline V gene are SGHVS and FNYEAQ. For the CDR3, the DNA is TGTGCCAGCGGCCCAATGAACACTGAAGCTTTCTTT. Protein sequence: CASGPMNTEAFF.

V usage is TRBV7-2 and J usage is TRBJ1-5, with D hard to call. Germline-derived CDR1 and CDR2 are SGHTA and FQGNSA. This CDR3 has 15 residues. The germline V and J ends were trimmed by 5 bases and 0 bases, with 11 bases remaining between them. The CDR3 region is CASSARGHSNQPQHF. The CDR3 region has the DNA TGTGCCAGCAGCGCCAGAGGTCATAGCAATCAGCCCCAGCATTTT. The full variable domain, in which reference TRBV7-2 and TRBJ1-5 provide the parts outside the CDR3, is GAGVSQSPSNKVTEKGKDVELRCDPISGHTALYWYRQSLGQGLEFLIYFQGNSAPDKSGLPSDRFSAERTGGSVSTLTIQRTQQEDSAVYLCASSARGHSNQPQHFGDGTRLSIL.

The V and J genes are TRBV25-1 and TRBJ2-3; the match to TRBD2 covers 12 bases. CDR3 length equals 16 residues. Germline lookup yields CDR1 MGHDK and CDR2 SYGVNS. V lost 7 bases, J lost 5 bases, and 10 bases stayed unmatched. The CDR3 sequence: CASTPLAGGHQDTQYF. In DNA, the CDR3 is TGTGCCAGCACCCCCCTAGCGGGAGGGCACCAAGATACGCAGTATTTT.

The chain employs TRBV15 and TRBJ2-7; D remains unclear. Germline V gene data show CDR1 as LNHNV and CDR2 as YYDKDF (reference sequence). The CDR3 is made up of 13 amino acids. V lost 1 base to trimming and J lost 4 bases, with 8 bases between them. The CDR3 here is CATSRGEVYEQYV. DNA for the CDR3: TGTGCCACCAGCAGAGGCGAGGTTTACGAGCAGTACGTC.

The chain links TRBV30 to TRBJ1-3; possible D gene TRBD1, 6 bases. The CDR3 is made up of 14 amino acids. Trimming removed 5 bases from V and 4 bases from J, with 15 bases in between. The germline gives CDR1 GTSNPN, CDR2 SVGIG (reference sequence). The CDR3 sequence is CAWARGGAGNTIYF. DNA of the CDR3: TGTGCCTGGGCGCGCGGGGGCGCAGGAAACACCATATATTTT.

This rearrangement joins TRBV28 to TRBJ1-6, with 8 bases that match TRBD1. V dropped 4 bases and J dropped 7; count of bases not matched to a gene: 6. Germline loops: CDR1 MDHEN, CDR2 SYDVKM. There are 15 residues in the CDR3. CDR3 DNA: TGTGCCAGCAGTTCTCGGACAGGGAGGAATTCACCCCTCCACTTT. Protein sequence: CASSSRTGRNSPLHF.

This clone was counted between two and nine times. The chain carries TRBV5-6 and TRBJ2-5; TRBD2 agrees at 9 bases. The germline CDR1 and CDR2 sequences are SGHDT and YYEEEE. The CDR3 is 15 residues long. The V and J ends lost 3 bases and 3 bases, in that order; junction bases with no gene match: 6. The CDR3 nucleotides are TGTGCCAGCAGCTCCCCCCCTAGCGGGAAAGAGACCCAGTACTTC. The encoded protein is CASSSPPSGKETQYF.

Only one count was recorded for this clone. CDR3 bases: TGTGCCTGGAGTCAACAGCCCAATCAGCCCCAGCATTTT. Its translation: CAWSQQPNQPQHF. The gene calls are TRBV30 and TRBJ1-5; unclear D gene. Germline CDR1 is GTSNPN and CDR2 is SVGIG (reference sequence). V was cut by 2 bases and J by 3 bases, with 8 bases left in between. The CDR3 runs 13 residues.

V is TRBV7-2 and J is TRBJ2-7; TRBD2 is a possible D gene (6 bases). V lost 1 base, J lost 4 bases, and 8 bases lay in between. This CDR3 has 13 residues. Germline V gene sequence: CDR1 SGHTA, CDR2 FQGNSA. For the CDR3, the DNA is TGTGCCAGCAGCTTAGGGGACTCTTACGAGCAGTACTTC. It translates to CASSLGDSYEQYF.

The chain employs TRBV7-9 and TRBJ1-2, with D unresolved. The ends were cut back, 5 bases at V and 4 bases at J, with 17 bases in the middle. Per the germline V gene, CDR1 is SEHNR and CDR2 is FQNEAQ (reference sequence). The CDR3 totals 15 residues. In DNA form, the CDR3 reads TGTGCCAGCAGCCAAGCTACTGGCCGGAGCTATGGCTACACCTTC. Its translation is CASSQATGRSYGYTF.

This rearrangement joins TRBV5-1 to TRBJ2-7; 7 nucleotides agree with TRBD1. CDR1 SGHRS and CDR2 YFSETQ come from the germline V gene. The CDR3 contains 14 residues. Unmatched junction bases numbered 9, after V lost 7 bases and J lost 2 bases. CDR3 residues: CASARDSPTYEQYV. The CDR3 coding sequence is TGCGCCAGCGCCCGGGACAGCCCCACCTACGAGCAGTACGTC.

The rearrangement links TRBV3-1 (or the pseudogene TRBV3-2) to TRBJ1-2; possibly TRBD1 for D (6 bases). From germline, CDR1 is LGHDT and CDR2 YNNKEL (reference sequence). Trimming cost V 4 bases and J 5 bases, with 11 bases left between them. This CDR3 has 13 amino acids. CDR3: CASSPGTRYGYTF. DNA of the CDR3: TGTGCCAGCAGCCCTGGGACAAGATATGGCTACACCTTC.

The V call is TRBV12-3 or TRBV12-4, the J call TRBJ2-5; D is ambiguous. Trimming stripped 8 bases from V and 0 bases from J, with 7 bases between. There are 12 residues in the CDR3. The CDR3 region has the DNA TGTGCCAGCTGCCGGGACCAAGAGACCCAGTACTTC. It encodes CASCRDQETQYF.

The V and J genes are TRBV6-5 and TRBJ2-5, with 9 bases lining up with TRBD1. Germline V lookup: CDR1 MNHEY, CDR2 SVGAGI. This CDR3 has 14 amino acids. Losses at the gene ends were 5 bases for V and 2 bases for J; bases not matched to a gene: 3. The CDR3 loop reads CASSLGTGQETQYF. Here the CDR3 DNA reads TGTGCCAGCAGTCTAGGGACAGGGCAAGAGACCCAGTACTTC.

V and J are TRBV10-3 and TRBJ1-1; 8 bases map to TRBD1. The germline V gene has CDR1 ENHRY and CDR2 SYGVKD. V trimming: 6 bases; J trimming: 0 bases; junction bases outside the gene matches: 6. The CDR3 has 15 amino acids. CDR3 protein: CAIRETGAMNTEAFF. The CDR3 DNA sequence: TGTGCCATCAGAGAGACAGGGGCCATGAACACTGAAGCTTTCTTT.

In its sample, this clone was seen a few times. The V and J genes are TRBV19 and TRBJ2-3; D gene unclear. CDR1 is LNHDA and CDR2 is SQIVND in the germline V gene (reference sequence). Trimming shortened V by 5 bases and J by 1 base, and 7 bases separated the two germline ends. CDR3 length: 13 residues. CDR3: CASSLRRTDTQYF. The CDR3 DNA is TGTGCCAGTAGTTTGCGTCGCACAGATACGCAGTATTTT.

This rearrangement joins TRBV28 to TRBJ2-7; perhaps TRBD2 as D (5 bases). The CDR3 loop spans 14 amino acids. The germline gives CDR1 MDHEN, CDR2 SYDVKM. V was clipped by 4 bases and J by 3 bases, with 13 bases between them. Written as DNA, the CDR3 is TGTGCCAGCAGTTCCGTAGCGTCCAGCTACGAGCAGTACGTC. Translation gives CASSSVASSYEQYV.

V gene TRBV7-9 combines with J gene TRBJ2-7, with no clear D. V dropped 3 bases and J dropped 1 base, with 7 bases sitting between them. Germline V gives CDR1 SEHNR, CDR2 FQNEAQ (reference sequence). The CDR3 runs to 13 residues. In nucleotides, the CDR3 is TGTGCCAGCAGCTTTAATCCGTCCTACGAGCAGTACTTC. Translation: CASSFNPSYEQYF. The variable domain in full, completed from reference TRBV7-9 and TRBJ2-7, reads DTGVSQNPRHKITKRGQNVTFRCDPISEHNRLYWYRQTLGQGPEFLTYFQNEAQLEKSRLLSDRFSAERPKGSFSTLEIQRTEQGDSAMYLCASSFNPSYEQYFGPGTRLTVT.

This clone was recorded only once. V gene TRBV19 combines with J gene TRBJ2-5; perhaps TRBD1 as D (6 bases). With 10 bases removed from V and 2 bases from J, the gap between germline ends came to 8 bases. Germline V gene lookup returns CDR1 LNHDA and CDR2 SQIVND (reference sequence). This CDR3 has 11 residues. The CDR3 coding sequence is TGTGCCACCGGACAGCAAGAGACCCAGTACTTC. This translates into CATGQQETQYF.

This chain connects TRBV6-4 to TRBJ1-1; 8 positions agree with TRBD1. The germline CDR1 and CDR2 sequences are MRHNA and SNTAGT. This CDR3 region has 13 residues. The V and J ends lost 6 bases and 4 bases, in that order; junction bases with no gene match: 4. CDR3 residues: CASRQDRATEAFF. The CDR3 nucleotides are TGTGCCAGCAGACAGGACAGGGCCACTGAAGCTTTCTTT.

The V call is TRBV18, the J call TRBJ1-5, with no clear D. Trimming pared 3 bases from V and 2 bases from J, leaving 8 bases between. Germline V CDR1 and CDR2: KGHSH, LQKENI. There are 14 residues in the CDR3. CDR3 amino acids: CASSPLNGNQPQHF. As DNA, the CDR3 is TGTGCCAGCTCACCCCTAAATGGCAATCAGCCCCAGCATTTT.

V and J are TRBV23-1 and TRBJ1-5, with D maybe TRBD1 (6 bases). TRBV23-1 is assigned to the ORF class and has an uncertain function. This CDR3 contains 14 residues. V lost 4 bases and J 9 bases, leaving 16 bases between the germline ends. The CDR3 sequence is CASSRPQGERPQHF. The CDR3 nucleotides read TGCGCCAGCAGTCGTCCACAGGGCGAGCGGCCCCAGCATTTT.

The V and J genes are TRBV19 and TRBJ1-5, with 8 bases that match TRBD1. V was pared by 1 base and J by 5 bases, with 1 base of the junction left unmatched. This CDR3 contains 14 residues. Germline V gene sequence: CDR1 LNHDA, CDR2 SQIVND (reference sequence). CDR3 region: CASSIGQGYQPQHF. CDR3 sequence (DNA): TGTGCCAGTAGTATAGGACAGGGGTATCAGCCCCAGCATTTT.